This entry describes one T cell receptor (beta chain). This record belongs to a study of blood T cell repertoires in COVID-19. Only in-frame clones appear in the TCRdb table, and some are missing; sequencing was by immunoSEQ multiplex PCR. The repertoire consists of some 200,000 clones, with approximately 90% occurring once and the leading ten covering more than 2.5%. The specimen was PBMCs or T cells enriched from blood (not recorded which). The clonotype was recovered from a woman in her thirties who had recovered from COVID-19.

CDR3 protein: CASSLEGAQLDTQYF. CDR3 DNA sequence: TGTGCCAGCAGTTTAGAGGGGGCGCAGCTAGATACGCAGTATTTT. This chain connects TRBV28 to TRBJ2-3; 7 bases are a match to TRBD1. This CDR3 spans 15 amino acids. The V segment lost 2 bases and the J segment 5 bases; nucleotides outside the gene matches: 7. CDR1 is MDHEN and CDR2 is SYDVKM in the germline V gene.